This TCR beta chain appears in the sequencing data of a study of blood T cell repertoires in COVID-19. Repertoires were generated with immunoSEQ multiplex PCR, while TCRdb's copy carries only in-frame clones and drops some. The repertoire includes about 210,000 clones, 82% of them detected once, and about 12% sits in the top ten. This CDR3 has 15 amino acids. V lost 2 bases, J lost 0 bases, and 9 bases lay in between. The germline V gene encodes CDR1 SGDLS and CDR2 YYNGEE. The chain carries TRBV9 and TRBJ1-3, with D tentatively TRBD1 (5 bases). Sequenced material: peripheral blood. The origin of this receptor is a woman in her forties with acute or convalescent COVID-19. CDR3 DNA: TGTGCCAGCAGCGTGCGGGGGAACTCTGGAAACACCATATATTTT. The encoded protein is CASSVRGNSGNTIYF. The variable domain in full, with the rest retrieved from reference TRBV9 and TRBJ1-3, is DSGVTQTPKHLITATGQRVTLRCSPRSGDLSVYWYQQSLDQGLQFLIQYYNGEERAKGNILERFSAQQFPDLHSELNLSSLELGDSALYFCASSVRGNSGNTIYFGEGSWLTVV.